The 2 T cell receptor beta chains in this list originate from one sample, sequenced in a study of blood T cell repertoires in COVID-19 (dated by TCRdb to between 2020 and 2021). Libraries came from the immunoSEQ multiplex PCR assay. TCRdb holds this immuneACCESS table with in-frame rearrangements only. Some clones are missing; in checked studies, unresolved V genes explain under half, and the rest has no known cause. The sample table contains 50,000 to 75,000 clones; only one count was recorded for about 76% of them. Clones ranked in the top ten supply around 30% of the sample. Source material: peripheral blood. These receptors were collected from an elderly woman with active or convalescent COVID-19.

The chain couples TRBV4-3 to TRBJ1-2, with TRBD1 matching over 8 bases. Losses at the gene ends were 0 bases for V and 4 bases for J; bases not matched to a gene: 4. The length of the CDR3 is 15 residues. In germline, CDR1 is LGHNA, CDR2 YSLEER. The DNA of the CDR3 is TGCGCCAGCAGCCAAGACTCAGGGGGCGCCTATGGCTACACCTTC. Protein product: CASSQDSGGAYGYTF.

The count of this clone is one. The junction differs from germline at one of its ends, possibly a read error. Other DNA sequences of this sample code for an identical CDR3. The chain has TRBV5-3 and TRBJ2-5; D perhaps matches TRBD2 (6 bases). TRBV5-3 is labeled an ORF, and its function is uncertain. The CDR3 has 18 residues. This CDR3 is CPSLGTRGAPRHGETQYF. DNA of the CDR3: TGTCCCAGCTTGGGGACTCGCGGGGCCCCCCGCCACGGAGAGACCCAGTACTTC.